These T cell receptor beta chains were read from a single sample in a study of blood T cell repertoires in COVID-19. This table comes from immunoSEQ multiplex PCR, and its TCRdb copy is limited to in-frame clones, with some not included. The repertoire holds a few hundred thousand clones, with roughly 80% as singletons. Material for sequencing was peripheral blood. Receptors originate from a woman in her twenties or thirties who had recovered from COVID-19. CDR3s leave out the opening cysteine and the closing phenylalanine or tryptophan. Clone size appears in some rows only: once, few, many, or a class for an expanded clone.

TRBJ2-1,NA,TRBV3-1/TRBV3-2,ASSQDGLAVINNEQF
TRBJ2-5,NA,TRBV6-4,ASSDEAGETQY
TRBJ2-7,NA,TRBV6-5,ASSYSASEQY
TRBJ2-1,once,TRBV6-6,ASSPRSGSSDEQF
TRBJ2-1,NA,TRBV7-6,ASSVSGGPYNEQF
TRBJ2-7,NA,TRBV18,ASSPQIGRPPYEQY
TRBJ1-4,NA,TRBV2,ASSENRANEKLF
TRBJ2-1,NA,TRBV19,ASSTFSVRSYNEQF
TRBJ2-6,NA,TRBV6-4,ASSQDRASGANVLT
TRBJ2-2,NA,TRBV5-1,ASSPAGWVYLGEDLAGELF
TRBJ1-2,NA,TRBV30,AWSRKGLFYGYT
TRBJ1-5,few,TRBV11-2,ASSLEQDSNQPQH
TRBJ1-2,NA,TRBV18,ASSPATGTGGYT
TRBJ2-3,NA,TRBV7-8,ASSLRASGIADTQY
TRBJ2-2,once,TRBV30,AWSVQGNTGELF
TRBJ1-2,NA,TRBV30,AWSGSEQGWGYGYT